This T cell receptor (beta chain) was sequenced in a study of graft-versus-host responses after intestinal transplantation. Whole-study context: Multivisceral, liver-intestinal, or isolated intestinal grafts went to recipients. Among the recipients, all got anti-thymocyte globulin induction and then tacrolimus and steroids for 3 to 4 years.

Trimming stripped 5 bases from V and 2 bases from J, with 19 bases between. CDR1 and CDR2 from the germline V gene are SEHNR and FQNEAQ (reference sequence). CDR3 length equals 16 residues. Profiled with immunoSEQ multiplex PCR; TCRdb holds only in-frame clones, not every one. The top ten hold roughly 0.15% of the sample, which has some 140,000 clones, around nine tenths seen once. On this clone: Its specificity is unknown.

Study findings and constraints: GvH clones detected in recipient marrow included some appearing first in ileum or blood. The highest levels of circulating GvH clones went along with early declines in HvG clones after transplant.

Sequences were derived from unstimulated CD4+ T cells sorted from spleen or lymph node cells, sampled before intestinal transplant. The rearrangement uses TRBV7-9 and TRBJ2-7, with D perhaps being TRBD1 or TRBD2 (5 bases each). This TCR was sampled from a human donor who received an intestinal transplant. The CDR3 DNA follows: TGTGCCAGCAGCCCAAGTTGGGGGACGTCGGCCTACGAGCAGTACTTC. Its translation: CASSPSWGTSAYEQYF.